The present entry profiles one T cell receptor beta chain with its context. The antigen remains undetermined. This may come from a read error, since a much larger clone is one base off. These data come from a study of post-analysis software for immune sequencing data. At the level of the study: Patients with relapsing-remitting, secondary progressive and progressive-relapsing multiple sclerosis courses were all represented.

General study findings and limits: Controls' normalized Chao1 diversity significantly exceeded that of multiple sclerosis patients. Strong same-batch co-clustering of samples appeared with F measure clustering. In patients, roughly five TRBV segments were more frequent than in controls, with TRBV5-6, TRBV5-1 and TRBV20-1 among them.

Unique molecular identifiers had been added to the TCR beta cDNA libraries. Starting from roughly 1 to 10 million T cells, the study yielded hundreds of thousands of cDNA molecules. TCRdb re-derived calls from the PCR reads in MiXCR, one entry per CDR3 protein. The table shows about 200,000 distinct CDR3 sequences, with 29% occurring only once. The CDR3 has 15 amino acids. This sequence originates from a girl aged 2-17 years with multiple sclerosis. V gene TRBV12-3 or TRBV12-4 combines with J gene TRBJ2-1; TRBD1 matches at 10 bases. The sequencing input was blood. The CDR3 is CTSSPPGQGRDEQFF. The CDR3 DNA sequence: TGTACCAGCAGCCCACCGGGACAGGGGCGCGATGAGCAGTTCTTC.